This is a list of T cell receptor beta chains from one sample in a study of shared clonotypes between healthy human individuals. Data came from immunoSEQ multiplex PCR; TCRdb stores just in-frame clones and leaves some out. The table includes roughly 760,000 clones, around 74% detected once. The sample consisted of memory CD4+ T cells sorted from blood. These receptors were taken from a woman under 40 in good health. Both conserved end residues are part of each CDR3. A D gene is named only where the DNA matches it firmly. Size is omitted from some rows. Given values are once, few, many or a class for expanded clones.

j_gene,abundance,v_gene,d_gene,CDR3aa,CDR3nt
TRBJ2-4,NA,TRBV28,NA,CASNKGPTNIQYF,TGTGCCAGCAATAAGGGACCTACAAACATTCAGTACTTC
TRBJ2-3,NA,TRBV6-6,NA,CASSYSGVSTDTQYF,TGTGCCAGCAGTTATTCCGGGGTCTCTACGGATACGCAGTATTTT
TRBJ1-2,NA,TRBV12-5,TRBD1,CASGQSGTGRGYTF,TGTGCTAGTGGGCAGAGTGGGACAGGCCGGGGCTACACCTTC
TRBJ1-1,NA,TRBV5-1,TRBD1,CASSLGTGKTEAFF,TGCGCCAGCAGCTTGGGGACAGGGAAGACTGAAGCTTTCTTT
TRBJ2-4,once,TRBV2,NA,CASSDSPLAKNIQYF,TGTGCCAGCAGTGATTCGCCGCTAGCCAAAAACATTCAGTACTTC
TRBJ2-7,NA,TRBV5-1,NA,CASSLSGQSYEQYF,TGCGCCAGCAGCTTGTCCGGACAGAGCTACGAGCAGTACTTC
TRBJ2-1,many,TRBV4-1,NA,CASSQGISVEQFF,TGCGCCAGCAGCCAAGGGATCAGCGTGGAGCAGTTCTTC
TRBJ2-7,NA,TRBV2,NA,CASSEEYEQYF,TGTGCCAGCAGTGAGGAGTACGAGCAGTACTTC
TRBJ1-4,NA,TRBV28,NA,CASSLWGRNEKLFF,TGTGCCAGCAGTTTATGGGGGCGGAATGAAAAACTGTTTTTT
TRBJ2-7,NA,TRBV6-6,TRBD1,CASRGTGGSSYEQYF,TGTGCCAGCAGGGGGACAGGAGGGAGCTCCTACGAGCAGTACTTC
TRBJ1-3,NA,TRBV7-9,NA,CASMDTSSGNTIYF,TGTGCCAGCATGGATACGAGCTCTGGAAACACCATATATTTT
TRBJ2-1,NA,TRBV6-4,TRBD2,CASTGTSGRSGEQFF,TGTGCCAGCACCGGGACTAGCGGGAGATCGGGTGAGCAGTTCTTC
TRBJ2-3,NA,TRBV7-7,NA,CASSLDSTDTQYF,TGTGCCAGCAGCTTAGATAGCACAGATACGCAGTATTTT
TRBJ1-1,NA,TRBV10-1,TRBD1,CASTNRGTTEAFF,TGCGCCAGCACGAACAGGGGTACCACTGAAGCTTTCTTT
TRBJ1-2,few,TRBV30,NA,CASNTIRGYTF,TGTGCCTCAAACACCATTCGGGGCTACACCTTC
TRBJ2-2,NA,TRBV5-1,NA,CASSFTGTANTGELFF,TGCGCCAGCAGCTTTACCGGGACCGCAAACACCGGGGAGCTGTTTTTT
TRBJ2-7,many,TRBV5-1,NA,CASSPVLGEAYEQYF,TGCGCCAGCAGCCCCGTCCTTGGGGAAGCCTACGAGCAGTACTTC
TRBJ2-1,NA,TRBV25-1,TRBD1,CASSEFAGGGNEQFF,TGTGCCAGCAGTGAATTTGCAGGGGGCGGAAATGAGCAGTTCTTC
TRBJ2-3,NA,TRBV7-3,NA,CASSPFGIVSDTQYF,TGTGCCAGCAGTCCCTTTGGGATTGTTTCCGATACGCAGTATTTT
TRBJ1-1,NA,TRBV15,NA,CATSSLRGNTEAFF,TGTGCCACCAGCAGCTTGCGGGGGAACACTGAAGCTTTCTTT
TRBJ2-3,NA,TRBV27,TRBD1,CASSSPRTGGTDTQYF,TGTGCCAGCAGCTCCCCCAGGACAGGGGGCACAGATACGCAGTATTTT
TRBJ2-7,NA,TRBV29-1,TRBD2,CSVGWSGTGGHEQYF,TGCAGCGTTGGATGGAGCGGGACCGGCGGTCACGAGCAGTACTTC
TRBJ2-7,NA,TRBV4-1,TRBD1,CASSQILVGGSEQYF,TGCGCCAGCAGCCAAATACTAGTAGGGGGCTCCGAGCAGTACTTC
TRBJ1-5,NA,TRBV7-9,TRBD1,CASSFQGADQPQHF,TGTGCCAGCAGCTTTCAGGGGGCGGATCAGCCCCAGCATTTT
TRBJ1-1,few,TRBV7-8,NA,CASSLRRRDTEAFF,TGTGCCAGCAGCTTACGTAGAAGGGACACTGAAGCTTTCTTT